This T cell receptor (beta chain) was captured in a study of blood T cell repertoires in COVID-19. Study summary: Italy, Spain and the United States were the sources of the convalescent and acute COVID-19 samples.

TCRdb's table, derived via immunoSEQ multiplex PCR, lists solely in-frame clones and lacks some. The sample contains approximately 130,000 clones, over 70% of which appear only once. This TCR came from a man between 45 and 60 years old with active COVID-19. The sample taken for sequencing was peripheral blood.

The CDR3 DNA is TGTGCCAGCAGCTTGAATTCGGGGGTTTACTATGGCTACACCTTC. Encoded protein: CASSLNSGVYYGYTF. This chain links TRBV5-6 with TRBJ1-2, with D perhaps TRBD1 (5 bases). Germline V CDR1 and CDR2: SGHDT, YYEEEE. The CDR3 is 15 residues long. Trimming removed 1 base from V and 3 bases from J, with 13 bases in between.